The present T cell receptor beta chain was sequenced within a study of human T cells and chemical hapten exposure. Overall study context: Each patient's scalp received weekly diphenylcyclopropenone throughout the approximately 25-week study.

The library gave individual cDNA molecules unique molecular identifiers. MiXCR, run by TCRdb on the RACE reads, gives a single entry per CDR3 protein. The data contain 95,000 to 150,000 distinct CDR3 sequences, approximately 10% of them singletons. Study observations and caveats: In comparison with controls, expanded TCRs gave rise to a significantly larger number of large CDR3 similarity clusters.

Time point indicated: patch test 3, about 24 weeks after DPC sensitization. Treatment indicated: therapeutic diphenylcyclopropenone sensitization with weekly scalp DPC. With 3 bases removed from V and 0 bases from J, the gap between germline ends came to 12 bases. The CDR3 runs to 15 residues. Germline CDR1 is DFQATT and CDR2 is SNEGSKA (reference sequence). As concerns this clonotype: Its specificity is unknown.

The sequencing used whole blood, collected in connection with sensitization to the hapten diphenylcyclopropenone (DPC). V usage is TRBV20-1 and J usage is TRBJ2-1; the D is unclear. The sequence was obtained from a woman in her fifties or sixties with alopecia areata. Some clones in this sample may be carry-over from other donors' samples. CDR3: CSASKSYSSYNEQFF. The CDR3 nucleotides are TGCAGTGCTAGTAAGTCCTATAGCTCCTACAATGAGCAGTTCTTC.